Shown below are 20 T cell receptor beta chains from a single sample sequenced in a study of blood T cells in healthy people across ages. Primed by a sample-barcoded 5' primer and a J-beta primer mix, a second PCR proceeded for roughly 7 to 12 cycles. MiXCR, run by TCRdb on the 5' RACE reads, gives a single entry per CDR3 protein. The sample holds under 1,000,000 distinct CDR3 sequences, around 36% seen once. The specimen was blood. All receptors derive from a man between 18 and 29 years old in good health.

The chain uses TRBV18 and TRBJ2-1; TRBD2 agrees at 14 bases. The V and J ends lost 5 bases and 2 bases, in that order; junction bases with no gene match: 5. Germline CDR1 and CDR2: KGHSH and LQKENI. This CDR3 is built from 17 residues. This CDR3 is CASSSGLAGDPYNEQFF. The CDR3 DNA reads as TGTGCCAGCTCATCGGGACTAGCGGGGGATCCCTACAATGAGCAGTTCTTC.

J is TRBJ1-1 and V is TRBV20-1, with TRBD1 matching over 9 bases. J lost 3 bases, V lost 0 bases, and 2 bases had no gene match. This CDR3 region has 14 residues. Germline V gives CDR1 DFQATT, CDR2 SNEGSKA (reference sequence). CDR3 region: CSARDNRGHTEAFF. CDR3 nucleotide sequence: TGCAGTGCTAGAGATAACAGGGGGCACACTGAAGCTTTCTTT.

The chain has TRBV5-1 and TRBJ1-1; no reliable D call. The CDR3 has 17 residues. Trimming removed 0 bases at V and 0 bases at J, with 15 bases between. CDR1 is SGHRS and CDR2 is YFSETQ in the germline V gene. The CDR3 is CASSLAGSGRLNTEAFF. In DNA form, the CDR3 reads TGCGCCAGCAGCTTGGCCGGTTCTGGACGTTTGAACACTGAAGCTTTCTTT.

The chain links TRBV20-1 to TRBJ2-7; TRBD2 aligns across 7 bases. J was trimmed by 7 bases and V by 6 bases; bases with no gene match: 15. There are 14 residues in the CDR3. The germline CDR1 and CDR2 sequences are DFQATT and SNEGSKA (reference sequence). CDR3 nucleotide sequence: TGCAGTGCCCCGAGCGGGGCTCTCGACAATGAGCAGTACTTC. It codes for CSAPSGALDNEQYF.

V usage is TRBV20-1 and J usage is TRBJ2-7; a weak D match, TRBD1 (5 bases). Per the germline V gene, CDR1 is DFQATT and CDR2 is SNEGSKA (reference sequence). This CDR3 spans 12 amino acids. Trimming shortened V by 5 bases and J by 3 bases, and 11 bases separated the two germline ends. The CDR3 is CSALDQGYEQYF. For the CDR3, the DNA is TGCAGTGCTCTCGATCAGGGCTACGAGCAGTACTTC.

The rearrangement uses TRBV20-1 and TRBJ2-1, with unresolved D. The end of the DNA fits TRBJ2-7 better, so the J call may be wrong. The CDR3 extends over 14 amino acids. In germline, CDR1 is DFQATT, CDR2 SNEGSKA (reference sequence). The CDR3: CSAINRDPYNEQYF. DNA of the CDR3: TGCAGTGCTATAAACAGAGACCCTTACAATGAGCAGTACTTC.

CDR3 DNA sequence: TGCAGCGTTGAAGCAGGGGGCGACGCTGAAGCTTTCTTT. Translation gives CSVEAGGDAEAFF. V and J are TRBV29-1 and TRBJ1-1; 8 bases are a match to TRBD1. Germline CDR1 and CDR2: SQVTM and ANQGSEA. This CDR3 is 13 amino acids long. V was clipped by 1 base and J by 6 bases; unmatched bases: 4.

This clonotype was recorded a few times. The gene calls are TRBV4-1 and TRBJ1-2; D gene unclear. CDR1 is MGHRA and CDR2 is YSYEKL in the germline V gene. This CDR3 contains 15 residues. The V end was cut by 0 bases, the J end by 5 bases, with 13 bases between. CDR3 amino acids: CASSQDGGSEYGYTF. The CDR3 nucleotides are TGCGCCAGCAGCCAAGATGGAGGGAGTGAGTATGGCTACACCTTC.

The chain is built from TRBV12-3 or TRBV12-4 and TRBJ1-1; D is uncertain. The CDR3 is 17 amino acids. V was cut by 6 bases and J by 4 bases, with 24 bases left in between. The CDR3 reads CASSQLPGFGSGTEAFF. The CDR3 nucleotides read TGTGCCAGCAGCCAACTCCCAGGCTTCGGGAGCGGCACTGAAGCTTTCTTT.

The genes are TRBV7-8 and TRBJ2-1; 9 bases align to TRBD1. The DNA end is a closer match to TRBJ2-7, so the J assignment may be wrong. Germline V gene data show CDR1 as SGHVS and CDR2 as FQNEAQ. The CDR3 has 16 amino acids. CDR3 protein: CASSLTGQGSYNEQYF. CDR3 bases: TGTGCCAGCAGTCTAACGGGACAGGGTTCCTACAATGAGCAGTACTTC.

This rearrangement joins TRBV12-3 or TRBV12-4 to TRBJ2-7; a weak D match, TRBD2 (6 bases). The V end was cut by 5 bases, the J end by 2 bases, with 22 bases between. CDR3 length: 17 amino acids. The CDR3 here is CASSPNFLAGRPYEQYF. The CDR3 nucleotides are TGTGCCAGCAGTCCGAATTTCTTAGCCGGGAGACCCTACGAGCAGTACTTC.

The DNA for the CDR3 is TGTGCCAGCTCGGGGGCAGGGTGGACTGAAGCTTTCTTT. It codes for CASSGAGWTEAFF. V usage is TRBV2 and J usage is TRBJ1-1; a weak D match, TRBD1 (6 bases). Trimming took 8 bases from V and 5 from J, leaving 15 bases between them. Looked up from germline, CDR1 is SNHLY and CDR2 is FYNNEI. The CDR3 covers 13 residues.

The chain employs TRBV12-3 or TRBV12-4 and TRBJ1-1; D ambiguous. This CDR3 is built from 12 residues. V gave up 6 bases and J gave up 11 bases, with 16 bases separating them. The chain's CDR3 is CASSPRVARAFF. The CDR3 region has the DNA TGTGCCAGCAGCCCACGGGTCGCAAGGGCTTTCTTT.

The V and J genes are TRBV10-3 and TRBJ1-5, with a tentative D call TRBD1 (5 bases). CDR1 and CDR2 (germline): ENHRY, SYGVKD. V was shortened by 10 bases and J by 5 bases, with 18 bases between the two germline ends. This CDR3 comprises 14 residues. CDR3 protein: CATAFRALDQPQHF. The CDR3 DNA reads TGTGCCACCGCGTTCAGGGCCTTAGATCAGCCCCAGCATTTT.

The chain uses TRBV20-1 and TRBJ1-1, with 8 bases aligning to TRBD1. The germline CDR1 and CDR2 sequences are DFQATT and SNEGSKA (reference sequence). This CDR3 region has 12 residues. Unmatched junction bases numbered 3, after V lost 1 base and J lost 8 bases. CDR3 DNA sequence: TGCAGTGCTAGAGTCAGGGACAGGGAAGCTTTCTTT. It is translated as CSARVRDREAFF.

This clonotype was seen a single time. The junction shows a germline mismatch at one end, possibly a read error. V and J are TRBV4-3 and TRBJ2-1, with D tentatively TRBD1 (6 bases). The J call may be wrong; the DNA end is better matched by TRBJ2-7. Germline V gives CDR1 LGHNA, CDR2 YSLEER. The CDR3 runs to 14 residues. CDR3 residues: CASSQGGLAYEQYF. The CDR3 coding sequence is TGCGCCAGCAGCCAAGGGGGGCTAGCCTATGAGCAGTACTTC.

The DNA of the CDR3 is TGTGCCAGCAGCCAAGAGAGTGGTAGGACAGGGAAGTACTATGGCTACACCTTC. Residues: CASSQESGRTGKYYGYTF. The chain employs TRBV4-2 and TRBJ1-2; 8 bases line up with TRBD1. The CDR3 is 18 residues long. CDR1 and CDR2 (germline): LGHNA, YNFKEQ. The V and J ends lost 0 bases and 3 bases, in that order; junction bases with no gene match: 12.

This clonotype has just a few counts. The V and J genes are TRBV18 and TRBJ1-1; tentatively, D is TRBD1 (5 bases). Germline V gene sequence: CDR1 KGHSH, CDR2 LQKENI. This CDR3 has 13 amino acids. V lost 2 bases and J lost 10, with 14 bases in between. This chain's CDR3 is CASSPSAGGGAFF. The CDR3 nucleotides are TGTGCCAGCTCACCATCGGCGGGGGGGGGAGCTTTCTTT.

This clonotype was seen only a few times. The chain combines TRBV7-9 with TRBJ2-1; the match to TRBD2 covers 8 bases. J lost 4 bases, V lost 6 bases, and 8 bases had no gene match. This CDR3 spans 15 amino acids. Germline values: CDR1 SEHNR, CDR2 FQNEAQ (reference sequence). Written as DNA, the CDR3 is TGTGCCAGCAGGCTAGCGGGCGGAACTTACAATGAGCAGTTCTTC. It specifies CASRLAGGTYNEQFF.

This sequence joins TRBV6-2 or TRBV6-3 and TRBJ1-1; no clear D. Trimming removed 2 bases from V and 8 bases from J, with 12 bases in between. Germline-derived CDR1 and CDR2 are MNHEY and SVGEGT. The length of the CDR3 is 13 residues. CDR3 residues: CASSYEEYIEAFF. The DNA for the CDR3 is TGTGCCAGCAGTTACGAAGAGTATATAGAAGCTTTCTTT.